This TCR beta chain was recovered during a study of CD8+ T cells in alopecia areata. Findings and limits, study-wide: Many expanded lesional clones stayed in scalp and blood while on tofacitinib.

About this clone itself: What it binds is not known.

Treatment indicated: oral pan-JAK inhibitor, 5-10 mg twice daily. The sequencing template was cDNA reverse transcribed from extracted RNA. Measured with immunoSEQ multiplex PCR; TCRdb has only the in-frame clones, and not every one. Seen here are about 140,000 clones, around 82% observed once, and the top ten hold 25%. V shed 6 bases and J shed 8 bases, with 13 bases lying between them. The CDR3 loop spans 13 amino acids. CDR1 SGHVS and CDR2 FNYEAQ come from the germline V gene. The sequence was collected from a human donor with alopecia areata. The chain joins TRBV7-6 to TRBJ1-4, with D unresolved. The sample in question was CD8+ T cells sorted from blood, obtained at week 4, from a patient treated with tofacitinib. The CDR3 nucleotides are TGTGCCAGCAGGCTCGGGGAAGAAGAAAAACTGTTTTTT. Its protein is CASRLGEEEKLFF.